The entry below describes one T cell receptor beta chain. As originally analysed: Reference gene primers were amplified, and this amplification served to estimate nucleated cell counts. Using immunoSEQ multiplex PCR, the repertoire was profiled, and TCRdb retains in-frame clones only, with some absent. D and trimming come from the DNA, and the V and J calls and clone size come from that table. The sample has hundreds of thousands of clones; 75% to 85% are singletons. The sample originates from a study of blood T cell repertoires in COVID-19. Whole-study context: Collection of acute and convalescent COVID-19 samples took place in the United States, Italy and Spain. T cells, B-cell-depleted T cells, or PBMCs provided the cDNA or gDNA that served as material.

The sequence was collected from a man in his forties or fifties with active or convalescent COVID-19. The sample was peripheral blood.

The CDR3 reads CASSIGGWQPQHF. DNA for the CDR3: TGTGCCAGCAGTATAGGAGGGTGGCAGCCCCAGCATTTT. The rearrangement links TRBV6-5 to TRBJ1-5, with D unclear. Germline lookup yields CDR1 MNHEY and CDR2 SVGAGI. This CDR3 is 13 amino acids long. V was clipped by 5 bases and J by 7 bases, with 12 bases between them.